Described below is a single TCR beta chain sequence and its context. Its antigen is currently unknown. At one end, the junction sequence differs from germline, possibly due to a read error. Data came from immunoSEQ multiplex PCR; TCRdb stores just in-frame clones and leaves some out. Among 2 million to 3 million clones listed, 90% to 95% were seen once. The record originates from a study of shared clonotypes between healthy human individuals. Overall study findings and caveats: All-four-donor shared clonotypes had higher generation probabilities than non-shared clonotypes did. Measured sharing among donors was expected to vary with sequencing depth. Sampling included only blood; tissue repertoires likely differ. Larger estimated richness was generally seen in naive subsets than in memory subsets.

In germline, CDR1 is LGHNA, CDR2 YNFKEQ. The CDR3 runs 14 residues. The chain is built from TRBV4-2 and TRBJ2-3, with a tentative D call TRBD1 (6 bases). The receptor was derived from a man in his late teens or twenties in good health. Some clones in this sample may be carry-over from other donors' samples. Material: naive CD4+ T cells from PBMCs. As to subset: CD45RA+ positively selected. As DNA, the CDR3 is TGTGCCAGCAGCCCCCGCGTGGGGGCAGATATGCAGTATTTT. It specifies CASSPRVGADMQYF.